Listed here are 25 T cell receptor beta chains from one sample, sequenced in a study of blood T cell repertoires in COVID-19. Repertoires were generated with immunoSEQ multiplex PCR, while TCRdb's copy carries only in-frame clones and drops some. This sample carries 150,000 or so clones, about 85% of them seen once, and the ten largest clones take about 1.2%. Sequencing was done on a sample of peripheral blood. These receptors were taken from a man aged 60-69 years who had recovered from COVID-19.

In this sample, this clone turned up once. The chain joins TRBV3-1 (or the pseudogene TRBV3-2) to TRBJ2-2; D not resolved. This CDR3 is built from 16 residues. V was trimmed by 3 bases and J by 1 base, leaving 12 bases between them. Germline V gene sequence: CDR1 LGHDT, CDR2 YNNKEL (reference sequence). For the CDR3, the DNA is TGTGCCAGCAGCCACCCCCGGCTAGGGAACACCGGGGAGCTGTTTTTT. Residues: CASSHPRLGNTGELFF.

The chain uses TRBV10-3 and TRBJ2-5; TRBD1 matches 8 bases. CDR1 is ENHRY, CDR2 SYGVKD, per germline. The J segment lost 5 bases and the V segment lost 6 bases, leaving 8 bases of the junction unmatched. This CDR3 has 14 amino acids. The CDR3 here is CAIRGQGRGETQYF. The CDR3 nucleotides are TGTGCCATCAGAGGACAGGGAAGAGGCGAGACCCAGTACTTC.

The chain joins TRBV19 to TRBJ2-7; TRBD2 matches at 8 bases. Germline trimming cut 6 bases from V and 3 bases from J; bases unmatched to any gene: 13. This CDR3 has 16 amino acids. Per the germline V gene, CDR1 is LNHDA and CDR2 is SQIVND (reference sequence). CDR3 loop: CASSAGGRNRGYEQYF. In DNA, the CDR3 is TGTGCCAGTAGCGCGGGGGGCCGCAATCGGGGCTACGAGCAGTACTTC.

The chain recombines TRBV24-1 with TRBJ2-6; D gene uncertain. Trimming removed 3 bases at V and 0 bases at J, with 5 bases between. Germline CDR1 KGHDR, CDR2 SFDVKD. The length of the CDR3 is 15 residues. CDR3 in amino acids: CATSDHSSGANVLTF. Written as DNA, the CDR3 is TGTGCCACCAGTGATCATAGCTCTGGGGCCAACGTCCTGACTTTC.

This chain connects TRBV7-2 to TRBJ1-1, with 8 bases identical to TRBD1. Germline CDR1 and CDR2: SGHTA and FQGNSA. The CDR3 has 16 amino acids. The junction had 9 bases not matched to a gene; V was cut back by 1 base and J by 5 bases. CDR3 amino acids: CASSLGSTGALTEAFF. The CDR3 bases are TGTGCCAGCAGCTTAGGTTCGACAGGGGCTCTTACTGAAGCTTTCTTT.

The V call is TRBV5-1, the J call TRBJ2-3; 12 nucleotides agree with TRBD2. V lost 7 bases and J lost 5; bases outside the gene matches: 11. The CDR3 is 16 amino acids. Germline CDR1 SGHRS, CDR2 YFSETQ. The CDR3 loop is CASGGLAGLSRDTQYF. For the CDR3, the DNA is TGCGCCAGCGGCGGACTAGCGGGGTTGAGTAGAGATACGCAGTATTTT.

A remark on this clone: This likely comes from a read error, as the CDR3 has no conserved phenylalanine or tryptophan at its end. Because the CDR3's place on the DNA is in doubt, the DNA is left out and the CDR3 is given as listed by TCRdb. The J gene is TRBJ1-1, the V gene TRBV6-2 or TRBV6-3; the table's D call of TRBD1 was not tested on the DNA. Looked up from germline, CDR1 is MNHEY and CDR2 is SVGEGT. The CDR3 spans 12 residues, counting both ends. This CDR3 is CASSSGTARPVL.

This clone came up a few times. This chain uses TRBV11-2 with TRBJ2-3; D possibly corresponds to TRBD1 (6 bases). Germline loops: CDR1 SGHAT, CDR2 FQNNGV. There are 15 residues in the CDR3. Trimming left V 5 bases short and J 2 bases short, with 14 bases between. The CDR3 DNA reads TGTGCCAGCAGCACCCCCAGGGGTCCCACAGATACGCAGTATTTT. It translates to CASSTPRGPTDTQYF.

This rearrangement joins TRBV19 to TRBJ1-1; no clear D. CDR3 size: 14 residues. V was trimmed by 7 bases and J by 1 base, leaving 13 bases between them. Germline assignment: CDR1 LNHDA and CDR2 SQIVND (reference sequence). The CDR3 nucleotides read TGTGCCAGTACCATGACGCCGGGGAACACTGAAGCTTTCTTT. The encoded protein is CASTMTPGNTEAFF.

The CDR3 is CAARDSNTEAFF. In nucleotides, the CDR3 is TGTGCCGCACGGGACAGCAACACTGAAGCTTTCTTT. The chain employs TRBV10-3 and TRBJ1-1, with TRBD1 matching over 7 bases. Germline V gives CDR1 ENHRY, CDR2 SYGVKD. Losses at the gene ends were 11 bases for V and 2 bases for J; bases not matched to a gene: 5. This CDR3 is built from 12 residues.

CDR3 nucleotide sequence: TGTGCCAGCAGCTCAATGGGGCAGGCCAACAATCAGCCCCAGCATTTT. This codes for CASSSMGQANNQPQHF. This sequence joins TRBV7-2 and TRBJ1-5; TRBD1 might be the D (5 bases). The V gene's germline CDR1 is SGHTA and CDR2 FQGNSA. The CDR3 covers 16 residues. V shed 4 bases and J shed 3 bases, with 16 bases lying between them.

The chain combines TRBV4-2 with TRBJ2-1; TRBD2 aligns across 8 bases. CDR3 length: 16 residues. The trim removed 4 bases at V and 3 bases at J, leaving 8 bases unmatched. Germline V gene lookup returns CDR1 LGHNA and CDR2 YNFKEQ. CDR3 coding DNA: TGTGCCAGCAGCCTAACCGGGACTAGGGGCTACAATGAGCAGTTCTTC. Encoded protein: CASSLTGTRGYNEQFF.

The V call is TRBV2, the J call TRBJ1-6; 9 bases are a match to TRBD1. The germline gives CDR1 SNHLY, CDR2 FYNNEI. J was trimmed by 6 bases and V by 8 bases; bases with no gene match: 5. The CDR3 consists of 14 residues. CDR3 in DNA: TGTGCCAGCGTAACGACAGGGGGTAATTCACCCCTCCACTTT. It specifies CASVTTGGNSPLHF.

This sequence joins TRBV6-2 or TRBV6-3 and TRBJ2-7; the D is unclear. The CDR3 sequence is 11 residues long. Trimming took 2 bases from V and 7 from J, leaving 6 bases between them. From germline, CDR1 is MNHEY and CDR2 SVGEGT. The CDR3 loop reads CASSYIGEQYF. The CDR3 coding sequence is TGTGCCAGCAGTTACATCGGGGAGCAGTACTTC.

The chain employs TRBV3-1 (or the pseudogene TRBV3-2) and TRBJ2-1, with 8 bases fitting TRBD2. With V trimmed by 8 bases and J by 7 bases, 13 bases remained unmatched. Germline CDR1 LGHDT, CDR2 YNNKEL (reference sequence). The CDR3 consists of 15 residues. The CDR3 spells CASLSTGGLWNEQFF. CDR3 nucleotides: TGTGCCAGCTTATCTACGGGGGGGCTCTGGAATGAGCAGTTCTTC.

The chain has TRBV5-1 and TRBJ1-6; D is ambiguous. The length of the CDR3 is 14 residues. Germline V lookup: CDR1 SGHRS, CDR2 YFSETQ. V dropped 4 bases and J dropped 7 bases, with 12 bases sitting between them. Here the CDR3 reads CASSLRTENSPLHF. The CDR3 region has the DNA TGCGCCAGCAGCCTTCGTACTGAAAATTCACCCCTCCACTTT.

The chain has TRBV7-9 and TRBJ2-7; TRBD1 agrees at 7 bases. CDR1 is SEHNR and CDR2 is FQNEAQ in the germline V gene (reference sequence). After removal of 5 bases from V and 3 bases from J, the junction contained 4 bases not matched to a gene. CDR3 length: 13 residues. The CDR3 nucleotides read TGTGCCAGCAGCCGGGACAGCAACTACGAGCAGTACTTC. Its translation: CASSRDSNYEQYF.

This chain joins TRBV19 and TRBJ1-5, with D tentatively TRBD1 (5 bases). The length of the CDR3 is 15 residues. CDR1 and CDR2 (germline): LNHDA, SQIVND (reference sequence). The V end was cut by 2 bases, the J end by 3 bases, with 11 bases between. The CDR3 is CASSIRQPNNQPQHF. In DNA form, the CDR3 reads TGTGCCAGTAGTATAAGACAGCCTAACAATCAGCCCCAGCATTTT.

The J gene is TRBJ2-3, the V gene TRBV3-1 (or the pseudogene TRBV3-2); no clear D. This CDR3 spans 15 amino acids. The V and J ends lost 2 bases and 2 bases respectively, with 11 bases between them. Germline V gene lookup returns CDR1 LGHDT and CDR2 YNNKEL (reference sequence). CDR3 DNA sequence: TGTGCCAGCAGCCAACACTCCATCCCCACAGATACGCAGTATTTT. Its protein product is CASSQHSIPTDTQYF.

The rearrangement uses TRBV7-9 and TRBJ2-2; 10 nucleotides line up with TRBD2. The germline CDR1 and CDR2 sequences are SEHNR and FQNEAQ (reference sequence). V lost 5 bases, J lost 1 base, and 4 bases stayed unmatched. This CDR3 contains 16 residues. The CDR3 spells CASSRRLAGNTGELFF. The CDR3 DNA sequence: TGTGCCAGCAGCCGACGACTAGCGGGGAACACCGGGGAGCTGTTTTTT.

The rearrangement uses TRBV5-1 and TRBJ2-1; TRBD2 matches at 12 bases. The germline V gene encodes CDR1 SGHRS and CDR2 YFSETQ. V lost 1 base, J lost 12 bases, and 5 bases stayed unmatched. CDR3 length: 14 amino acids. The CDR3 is CASSLSSGGAGQFF. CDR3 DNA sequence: TGCGCCAGCAGCTTGTCTAGCGGGGGGGCCGGGCAGTTCTTC.

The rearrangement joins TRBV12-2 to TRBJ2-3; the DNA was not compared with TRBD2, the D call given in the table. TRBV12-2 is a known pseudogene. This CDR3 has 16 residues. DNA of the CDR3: TGTGCAAGTCGCTTAAAGCTAGCGGGGAGACAGGGCACGCAGTATTTT. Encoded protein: CASRLKLAGRQGTQYF.

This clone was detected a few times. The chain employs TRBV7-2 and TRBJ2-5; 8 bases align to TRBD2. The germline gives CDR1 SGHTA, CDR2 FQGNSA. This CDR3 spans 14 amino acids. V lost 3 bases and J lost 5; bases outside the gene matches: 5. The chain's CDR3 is CASSFRASGETQYF. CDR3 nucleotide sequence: TGTGCCAGCAGCTTCAGGGCTAGCGGGGAGACCCAGTACTTC.

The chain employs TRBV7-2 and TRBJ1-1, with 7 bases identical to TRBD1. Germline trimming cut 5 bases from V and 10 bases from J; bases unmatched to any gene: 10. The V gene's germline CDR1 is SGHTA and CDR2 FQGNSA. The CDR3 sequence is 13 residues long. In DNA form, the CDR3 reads TGTGCCAGCAGCCTACGAGACAGGGATGGAGCTTTCTTT. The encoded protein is CASSLRDRDGAFF.

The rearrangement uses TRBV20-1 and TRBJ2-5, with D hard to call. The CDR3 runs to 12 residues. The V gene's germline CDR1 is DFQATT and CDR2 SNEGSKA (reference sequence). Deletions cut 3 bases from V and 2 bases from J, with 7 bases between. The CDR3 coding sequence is TGCAGTGCTAGTAGTCTACAAGAGACCCAGTACTTC. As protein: CSASSLQETQYF.